What follows are 17 T cell receptor beta chains derived from one specimen sequenced in a study of CD8 T cells in ankylosing spondylitis. TCRdb processed the 5' RACE reads anew with MiXCR; each CDR3 protein has one entry. The sample lists around 130,000 distinct CDR3 sequences; around 7% were seen once. The sample taken for sequencing was blood, either unsorted or a sorted T cell fraction (not recorded which). The receptors were gathered from a male donor with ankylosing spondylitis or in good health (not recorded which).

This clonotype was picked up many times. The V call is TRBV20-1, the J call TRBJ2-5, with 11 bases matching TRBD2. The CDR3 sequence is 15 residues long. J was trimmed by 1 base and V by 4 bases; bases with no gene match: 5. Germline V gene sequence: CDR1 DFQATT, CDR2 SNEGSKA (reference sequence). For the CDR3, the DNA is TGCAGTGCTATCCAGGGACTAGCGGTCCAAGAGACCCAGTACTTC. The encoded protein is CSAIQGLAVQETQYF.

There are many counts of this clonotype. This chain joins TRBV5-1 and TRBJ1-2; D unclear. The CDR3 has 17 amino acids. Trimming pared 0 bases from V and 5 bases from J, leaving 20 bases between. From germline, CDR1 is SGHRS and CDR2 YFSETQ. The CDR3 protein is CASSLALSGGLEYGYTF. The DNA for the CDR3 is TGCGCCAGCAGCTTGGCTCTGTCGGGTGGGCTTGAGTATGGCTACACCTTC.

This clonotype turned up a few times. V is TRBV9 and J is TRBJ1-5, with D possibly being TRBD1 (6 bases). The ends were cut back, 0 bases at V and 4 bases at J, with 11 bases in the middle. The germline V gene has CDR1 SGDLS and CDR2 YYNGEE. This CDR3 comprises 15 residues. CDR3: CASSVGQGLNQPQHF. The CDR3 DNA follows: TGTGCCAGCAGCGTAGGCCAGGGGCTTAATCAGCCCCAGCATTTT.

Ten or more counts support this clonotype. The CDR3 nucleotides read TGCGCCAGCAGCTTGTTCTCGGAGGGTGGCACTGAAGCTTTCTTT. It yields the protein CASSLFSEGGTEAFF. The rearrangement links TRBV5-1 to TRBJ1-1; D gene unclear. Germline V CDR1 and CDR2: SGHRS, YFSETQ. Between the trimmed V and J ends, which lost 1 base and 4 bases, there was a span of 14 bases. The CDR3 extends over 15 amino acids.

This clonotype has ten or more counts. The chain uses TRBV18 and TRBJ2-5; D may be TRBD1 (7 bases). The CDR3 spans 16 residues. Germline V gene sequence: CDR1 KGHSH, CDR2 LQKENI. Trimming cost V 3 bases and J 5 bases, with 19 bases left between them. The CDR3 region is CASSPVTGDLAETQYF. In DNA form, the CDR3 reads TGTGCCAGCTCACCCGTAACAGGGGACTTAGCGGAGACCCAGTACTTC. The whole variable domain, remainder taken from reference TRBV18 and TRBJ2-5, is NAGVMQNPRHLVRRRGQEARLRCSPMKGHSHVYWYRQLPEEGLKFMVYLQKENIIDESGMPKERFSAEFPKEGPSILRIQQVVRGDSAAYFCASSPVTGDLAETQYFGPGTRLLVL.

The sample holds many counts of this clonotype. The chain is built from TRBV10-3 and TRBJ2-1; D unclear. CDR3 length: 12 amino acids. Between the trimmed V and J ends, which lost 0 bases and 9 bases, there was a span of 6 bases. From germline, CDR1 is ENHRY and CDR2 SYGVKD. CDR3 bases: TGTGCCATCAGTGAGTCTTTCGGTGAGCAGTTCTTC. Its protein product is CAISESFGEQFF.

This clonotype was counted a single time. Possible read error: a much larger clone is one base away. The CDR3, as DNA: TGTGCCAGCAGCTTAAGGGCTATCTGGATAAGTGAGCAGTTCTTC. Encoded protein: CASSLRAIWISEQFF. The chain has TRBV7-9 and TRBJ2-1; D not certain. The CDR3 is made up of 15 amino acids. CDR1 is SEHNR, CDR2 FQNEAQ, per germline (reference sequence). The V gene lost 2 bases and the J gene lost 9 bases, with 17 bases spanning the gap.

This clonotype came up many times. The chain uses TRBV11-3 and TRBJ2-1; D might be TRBD1 (7 bases). CDR3 size: 16 residues. V gave up 6 bases and J gave up 3 bases, with 18 bases separating them. Germline values: CDR1 SGHNT, CDR2 YENEEA. CDR3 nucleotide sequence: TGTGCCAGCAGTGGAGGGGGCGGGACGGGCTACAATGAGCAGTTCTTC. It encodes CASSGGGGTGYNEQFF.

This clonotype was seen ten or more times. The chain is built from TRBV10-1 and TRBJ2-1, with TRBD2 identical over 8 bases. Germline-derived CDR1 and CDR2 are WNHNN and SYGVQD (reference sequence). J lost 5 bases, V lost 4 bases, and 7 bases had no gene match. The CDR3 sequence is 15 residues long. This CDR3 reads CASSASGGLHNEQFF. Written as DNA, the CDR3 is TGCGCCAGCAGTGCCTCGGGGGGGCTCCACAATGAGCAGTTCTTC.

The chain carries TRBV6-5 and TRBJ1-1; no reliable D call. This CDR3 is built from 14 residues. CDR1 and CDR2 from the germline V gene are MNHEY and SVGAGI. Trimming removed 0 bases from V and 2 bases from J, with 7 bases in between. The CDR3 DNA reads TGTGCCAGCAGTTACTCGCGGGCCAACACTGAAGCTTTCTTT. Translated, it gives CASSYSRANTEAFF.

This chain joins TRBV12-3 or TRBV12-4 and TRBJ1-3; D call uncertain. This CDR3 comprises 13 residues. V was clipped by 3 bases and J by 2 bases, with 5 bases between them. The CDR3 reads CASSFQAGNTIYF. In nucleotides, the CDR3 is TGTGCCAGCAGTTTCCAAGCTGGAAACACCATATATTTT.

Ten or more counts support this clonotype. The chain is built from TRBV6-2 or TRBV6-3 and TRBJ2-7; D is undetermined. The CDR3 covers 12 residues. V was cut by 2 bases and J by 6 bases, with 8 bases left in between. CDR1 is MNHEY, CDR2 SVGEGT, per germline. CDR3 residues: CASSYGSAEQYF. In DNA, the CDR3 is TGTGCCAGCAGTTACGGGTCGGCCGAGCAGTACTTC.

This clonotype was counted at least ten times. The CDR3 loop reads CASSPDYRDTEAFF. The CDR3 coding sequence is TGTGCCAGCAGCCCGGATTACAGGGACACTGAAGCTTTCTTT. This chain joins TRBV7-2 and TRBJ1-1; D is possibly TRBD1 (6 bases). The CDR3 runs to 14 residues. Trimming removed 5 bases at V and 3 bases at J, with 13 bases between. Germline V CDR1 and CDR2: SGHTA, FQGNSA.

This clonotype was recorded many times. The gene calls are TRBV6-5 and TRBJ1-4; 7 bases match TRBD1. The CDR3 length is 15 residues. Germline V gene data show CDR1 as MNHEY and CDR2 as SVGAGI. V was pared by 0 bases and J by 8 bases, with 6 bases of the junction left unmatched. DNA of the CDR3: TGTGCCAGCAGTTACTCGGGGACAGTTCGCGAAAAACTGTTTTTT. This translates into CASSYSGTVREKLFF.

Comment on this clonotype: A read error may explain this, as a much larger clone is one base away. The rearrangement links TRBV10-2 to TRBJ2-7; TRBD2 matches at 11 bases. After removal of 11 bases from V and 1 base from J, the junction contained 7 bases not matched to a gene. Germline V gene sequence: CDR1 WSHSY, CDR2 SAAADI. The CDR3 runs 14 residues. The chain's CDR3 is CACTRLAGSYEQYF. As DNA, the CDR3 is TGCGCCTGCACCAGACTAGCGGGATCCTACGAGCAGTACTTC.

Ten or more counts support this clonotype. An end of the junction does not agree with germline; a read error may underlie this. V is TRBV5-7 and J is TRBJ2-4; 7 nucleotides line up with TRBD1. TRBV5-7 carries the ORF label, with uncertain function. The CDR3 loop spans 14 amino acids. The CDR3, as DNA: TGTGCCAGCAGCCCGAGGGGGCTATGTAGTATTGTGGACTTC. Its translation: CASSPRGLCSIVDF.

Many counts were recorded for this clonotype. CDR3 DNA: TGCAGTGCTAGCGATCAGCGGTACGAGCAGTACTTC. Translating it yields CSASDQRYEQYF. This chain connects TRBV20-1 to TRBJ2-7; D might be TRBD2 (5 bases). The germline CDR1 and CDR2 sequences are DFQATT and SNEGSKA (reference sequence). V was pared by 3 bases and J by 4 bases, with 10 bases between. The CDR3 extends over 12 amino acids.